This T cell receptor beta chain comes out of a study of preoperative IRX-2 immunotherapy in early breast cancer. Looked up from germline, CDR1 is SGHRS and CDR2 is YFSETQ. The CDR3 loop spans 15 amino acids. The V end was cut by 3 bases, the J end by 3 bases, with 13 bases between. Sequenced by immunoSEQ multiplex PCR; TCRdb stores in-frame clones only, minus some. The table includes 30,000 or so clones, 65% to 85% detected once. Treatment reported: preoperative locoregional IRX-2 cytokine immunotherapy. Preoperative locoregional IRX-2 cytokine immunotherapy was tested in the phase Ib source study. The chain joins TRBV5-1 to TRBJ1-5; D is uncertain. This receptor was taken from a human donor with breast cancer. The specimen was obtained from a patient treated with IRX-2 immunotherapy. This CDR3 is CASSWAPGDNQPQHF. The CDR3 coding sequence is TGCGCCAGCAGCTGGGCCCCGGGAGACAATCAGCCCCAGCATTTT.